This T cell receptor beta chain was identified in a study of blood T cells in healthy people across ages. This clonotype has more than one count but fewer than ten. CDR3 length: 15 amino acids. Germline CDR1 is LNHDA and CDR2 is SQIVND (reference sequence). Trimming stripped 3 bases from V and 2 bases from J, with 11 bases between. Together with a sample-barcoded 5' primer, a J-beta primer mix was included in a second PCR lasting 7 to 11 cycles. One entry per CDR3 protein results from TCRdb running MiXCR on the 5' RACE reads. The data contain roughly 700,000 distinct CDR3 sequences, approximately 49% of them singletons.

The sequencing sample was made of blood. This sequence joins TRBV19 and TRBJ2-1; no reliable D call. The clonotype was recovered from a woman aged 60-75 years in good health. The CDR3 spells CASSIGLNAYNEQFF. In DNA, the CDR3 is TGTGCCAGTAGTATTGGCCTGAATGCCTACAATGAGCAGTTCTTC.